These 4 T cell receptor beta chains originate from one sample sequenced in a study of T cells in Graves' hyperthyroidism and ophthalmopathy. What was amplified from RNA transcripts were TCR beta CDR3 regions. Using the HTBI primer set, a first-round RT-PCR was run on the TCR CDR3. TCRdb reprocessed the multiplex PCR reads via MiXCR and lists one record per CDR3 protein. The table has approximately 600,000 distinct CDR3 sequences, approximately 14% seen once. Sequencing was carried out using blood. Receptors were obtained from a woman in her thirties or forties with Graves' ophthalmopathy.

The CDR3 loop is CASSYGTSGKPKETQYF. CDR3 DNA sequence: TGCGCCAGCAGCTATGGGACTAGCGGGAAGCCTAAAGAGACCCAGTACTTC. V is TRBV5-1 and J is TRBJ2-5; 13 bases are shared with TRBD2. With 3 bases clipped from V and 3 bases from J, the junction kept 8 bases outside the gene matches. Germline lookup yields CDR1 SGHRS and CDR2 YFSETQ. This CDR3 contains 17 residues. Full variable domain (missing parts from reference TRBV5-1 and TRBJ2-5): KAGVTQTPRYLIKTRGQQVTLSCSPISGHRSVSWYQQTPGQGLQFLFEYFSETQRNKGNFPGRFSGRQFSNSRSEMNVSTLELGDSALYLCASSYGTSGKPKETQYFGPGTRLLVL.

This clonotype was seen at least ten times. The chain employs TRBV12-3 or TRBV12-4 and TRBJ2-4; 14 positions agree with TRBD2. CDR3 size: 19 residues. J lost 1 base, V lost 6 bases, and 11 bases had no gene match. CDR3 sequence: CASSIRGLAGASAKNIQYF. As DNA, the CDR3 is TGTGCCAGCAGCATTCGGGGACTAGCGGGAGCGAGTGCCAAAAACATTCAGTACTTC.

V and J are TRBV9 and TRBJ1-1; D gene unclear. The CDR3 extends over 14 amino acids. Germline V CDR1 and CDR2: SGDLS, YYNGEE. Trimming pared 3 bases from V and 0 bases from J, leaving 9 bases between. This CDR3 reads CASSASHLNTEAFF. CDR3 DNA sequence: TGTGCCAGCAGCGCCTCCCACCTGAACACTGAAGCTTTCTTT.

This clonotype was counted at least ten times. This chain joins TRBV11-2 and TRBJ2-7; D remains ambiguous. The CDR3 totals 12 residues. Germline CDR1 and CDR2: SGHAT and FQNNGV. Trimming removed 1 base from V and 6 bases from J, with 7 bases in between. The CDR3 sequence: CASSLGWGEQYF. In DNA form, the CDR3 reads TGTGCCAGCAGCTTAGGATGGGGCGAGCAGTACTTC.